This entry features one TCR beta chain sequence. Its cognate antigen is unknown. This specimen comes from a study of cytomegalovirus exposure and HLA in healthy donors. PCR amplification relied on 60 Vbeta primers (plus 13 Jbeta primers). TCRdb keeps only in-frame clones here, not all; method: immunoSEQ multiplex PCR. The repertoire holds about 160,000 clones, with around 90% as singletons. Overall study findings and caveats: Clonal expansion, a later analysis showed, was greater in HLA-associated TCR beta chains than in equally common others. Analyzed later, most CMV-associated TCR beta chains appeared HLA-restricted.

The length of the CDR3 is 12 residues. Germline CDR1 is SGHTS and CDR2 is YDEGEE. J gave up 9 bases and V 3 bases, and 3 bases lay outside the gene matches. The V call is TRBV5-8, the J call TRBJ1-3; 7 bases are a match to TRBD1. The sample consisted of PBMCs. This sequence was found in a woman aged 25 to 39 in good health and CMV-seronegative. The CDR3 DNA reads TGTGCCAGCAGCTCGCAGGGGGTCACCATATATTTT. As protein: CASSSQGVTIYF. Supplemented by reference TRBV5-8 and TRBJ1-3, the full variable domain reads EAGVTQSPTHLIKTRGQQATLRCSPISGHTSVYWYQQALGLGLQFLLWYDEGEERNRGNFPPRFSGRQFPNYSSELNVNALELEDSALYLCASSSQGVTIYFGEGSWLTVV.